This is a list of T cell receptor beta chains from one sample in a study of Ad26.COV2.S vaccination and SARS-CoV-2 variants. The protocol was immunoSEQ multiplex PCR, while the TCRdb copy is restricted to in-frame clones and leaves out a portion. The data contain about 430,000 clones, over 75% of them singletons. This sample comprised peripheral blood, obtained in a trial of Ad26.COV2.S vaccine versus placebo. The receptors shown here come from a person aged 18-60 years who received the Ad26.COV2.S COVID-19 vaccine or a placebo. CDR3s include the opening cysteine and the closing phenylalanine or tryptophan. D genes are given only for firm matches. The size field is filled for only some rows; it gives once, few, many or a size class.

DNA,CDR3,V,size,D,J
TGTGCCAGCAGCCAAGATCTTTACCATGAGCAGTTCTTC,CASSQDLYHEQFF,TRBV14,.,.,TRBJ2-1
TGTGCCTGGAGTCCGGGACAGGACCTCCGGGAATTAAGACCTAGGTTCGAGCAGTACTTC,CAWSPGQDLRELRPRFEQYF,TRBV30,.,TRBD1,TRBJ2-7
TGTGCCAGCAGCTCCGTGGGAAGTCCTGATTCTGGAAACACCATATATTTT,CASSSVGSPDSGNTIYF,TRBV7-9,.,.,TRBJ1-3
TGTGCCAGCTCAGGCTTTGATTCCTACAATGAGCAGTTCTTC,CASSGFDSYNEQFF,TRBV18,.,.,TRBJ2-1
TGTGCCAGCAGTTACTCAGTCCAGAAAGAGACCCAGTACTTC,CASSYSVQKETQYF,TRBV6-6,.,.,TRBJ2-5
TGTGCCTGGAACCGAGGGAGCTACAATGAGCAGTTCTTC,CAWNRGSYNEQFF,TRBV30,.,.,TRBJ2-1
TGTGCCAGCAGCCCCCAGGGCACACACACAGATACGCAGTATTTT,CASSPQGTHTDTQYF,TRBV7-9,.,.,TRBJ2-3
TGTGCCAGCAGCTTAGGACACACGAACACTGAAGCTTTCTTT,CASSLGHTNTEAFF,TRBV6-2/TRBV6-3,.,.,TRBJ1-1
TGTGCCAGCTCACCGGGCGAGACCAGCACAGATACGCAGTATTTT,CASSPGETSTDTQYF,TRBV18,once,.,TRBJ2-3
TGTGCCAGCAGCTTAGGGTCTAGCGGGATAGAGACCCAGTACTTC,CASSLGSSGIETQYF,TRBV7-3,.,TRBD2,TRBJ2-5
TGTGCCAGCAGCTTAGATTCTAGCAGCAATGAGCAGTTCTTC,CASSLDSSSNEQFF,TRBV11-3,once,.,TRBJ2-1
TGCGCCAGCAGCCAGGGTAAAGGTTACGAGCAGTACTTC,CASSQGKGYEQYF,TRBV4-1,.,.,TRBJ2-7
TGCGCCAGCAGCCAAGGAGGGACAGGGGATACGGGAGCTTTCTTT,CASSQGGTGDTGAFF,TRBV4-1,.,TRBD1,TRBJ1-1
TGTGCCAGCACCGTGATTAGGGGGAGTACCTACGAGCAGTACTTC,CASTVIRGSTYEQYF,TRBV6-5,.,.,TRBJ2-7
TGTGCCATCAGTGATAAAGGACAGGGGGCTGGGGCCAACGTCCTGACTTTC,CAISDKGQGAGANVLTF,TRBV10-3,.,TRBD1,TRBJ2-6